This TCR beta chain was recovered during a study of blood T cells in healthy people across ages. A sample-barcoded 5' primer and a J-beta primer mix were used in a second PCR of roughly 7 to 12 cycles. TCRdb re-analysed the 5' RACE reads in MiXCR, keeping a single row per CDR3 protein. This sample has approximately 820,000 distinct CDR3 sequences, with more than 40% found just once. Trimming removed 0 bases from V and 0 bases from J, with 6 bases in between. CDR1 is SQVTM and CDR2 is ANQGSEA in the germline V gene. CDR3 length: 14 amino acids. In its sample, this clonotype was seen a few times. This TCR came from a man in his sixties in good health. J is TRBJ2-1 and V is TRBV29-1; no clear D. Sequenced: blood. The CDR3 bases are TGCAGCGTTGAAGATTTAAGCTCCTACAATGAGCAGTTCTTC. Protein product: CSVEDLSSYNEQFF.